A single sample gave rise to the 2 T cell receptor beta chains below, sequenced in a study of blood T cell repertoires in COVID-19. Clones were sequenced by immunoSEQ multiplex PCR, and TCRdb holds only the in-frame ones, with some missing. The table includes about 42,000 clones, roughly 84% detected once. Sequencing was performed on peripheral blood. All receptors come from a woman in her 70s in a cohort sampled during active COVID-19.

V usage is TRBV7-9 and J usage is TRBJ2-3; D not certain. From germline, CDR1 is SEHNR and CDR2 FQNEAQ (reference sequence). Trimming took 1 base from V and 0 from J, leaving 5 bases between them. This CDR3 has 14 residues. CDR3 DNA: TGTGCCAGCAGCTTAGAACACAGCACAGATACGCAGTATTTT. Amino acid sequence: CASSLEHSTDTQYF.

The chain combines TRBV7-2 with TRBJ1-4, with D possibly being TRBD1 (5 bases). V lost 0 bases and J lost 1, with 9 bases in between. Germline V gene data show CDR1 as SGHTA and CDR2 as FQGNSA. The CDR3 is 16 amino acids. CDR3 amino acids: CASSLAGRGTNEKLFF. The CDR3, as DNA: TGTGCCAGCAGCTTAGCGGGGCGGGGAACTAATGAAAAACTGTTTTTT.